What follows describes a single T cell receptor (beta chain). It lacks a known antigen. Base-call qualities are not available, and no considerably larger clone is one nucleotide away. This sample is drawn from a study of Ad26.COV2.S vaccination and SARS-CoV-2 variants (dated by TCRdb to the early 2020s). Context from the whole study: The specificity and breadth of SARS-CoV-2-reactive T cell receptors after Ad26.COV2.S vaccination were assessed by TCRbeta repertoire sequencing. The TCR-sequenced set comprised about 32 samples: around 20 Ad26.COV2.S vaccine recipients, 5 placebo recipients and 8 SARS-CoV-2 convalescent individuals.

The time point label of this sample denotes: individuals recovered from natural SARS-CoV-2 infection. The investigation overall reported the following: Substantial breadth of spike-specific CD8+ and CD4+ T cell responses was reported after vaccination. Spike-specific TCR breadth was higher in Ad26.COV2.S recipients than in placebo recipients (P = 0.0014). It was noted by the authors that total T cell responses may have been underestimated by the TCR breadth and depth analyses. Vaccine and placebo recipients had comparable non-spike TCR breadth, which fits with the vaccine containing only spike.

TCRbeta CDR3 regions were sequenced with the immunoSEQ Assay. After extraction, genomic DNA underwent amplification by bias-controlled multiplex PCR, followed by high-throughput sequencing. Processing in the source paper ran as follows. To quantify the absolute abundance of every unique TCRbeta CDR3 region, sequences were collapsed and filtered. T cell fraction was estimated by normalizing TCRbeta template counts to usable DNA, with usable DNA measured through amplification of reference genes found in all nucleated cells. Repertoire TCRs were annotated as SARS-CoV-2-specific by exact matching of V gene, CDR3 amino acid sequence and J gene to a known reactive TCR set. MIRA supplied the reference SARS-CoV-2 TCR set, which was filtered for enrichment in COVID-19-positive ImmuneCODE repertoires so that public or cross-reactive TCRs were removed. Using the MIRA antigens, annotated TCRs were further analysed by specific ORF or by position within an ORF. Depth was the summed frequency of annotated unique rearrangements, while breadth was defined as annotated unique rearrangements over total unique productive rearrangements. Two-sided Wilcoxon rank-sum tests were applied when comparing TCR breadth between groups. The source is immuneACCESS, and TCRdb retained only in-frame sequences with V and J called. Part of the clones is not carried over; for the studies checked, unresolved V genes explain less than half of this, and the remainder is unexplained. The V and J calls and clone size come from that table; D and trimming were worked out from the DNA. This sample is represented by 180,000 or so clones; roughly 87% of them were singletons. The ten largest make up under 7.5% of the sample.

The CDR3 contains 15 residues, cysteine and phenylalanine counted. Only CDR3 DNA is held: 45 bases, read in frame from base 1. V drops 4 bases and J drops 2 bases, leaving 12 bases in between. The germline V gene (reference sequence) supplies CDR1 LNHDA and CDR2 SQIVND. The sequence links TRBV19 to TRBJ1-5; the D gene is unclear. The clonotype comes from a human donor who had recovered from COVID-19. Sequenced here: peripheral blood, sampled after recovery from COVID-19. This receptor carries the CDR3 CASSRTAGGNQPQHF. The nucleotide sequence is TGTGCCAGTAGTAGGACCGCTGGGGGCAATCAGCCCCAGCATTTT.